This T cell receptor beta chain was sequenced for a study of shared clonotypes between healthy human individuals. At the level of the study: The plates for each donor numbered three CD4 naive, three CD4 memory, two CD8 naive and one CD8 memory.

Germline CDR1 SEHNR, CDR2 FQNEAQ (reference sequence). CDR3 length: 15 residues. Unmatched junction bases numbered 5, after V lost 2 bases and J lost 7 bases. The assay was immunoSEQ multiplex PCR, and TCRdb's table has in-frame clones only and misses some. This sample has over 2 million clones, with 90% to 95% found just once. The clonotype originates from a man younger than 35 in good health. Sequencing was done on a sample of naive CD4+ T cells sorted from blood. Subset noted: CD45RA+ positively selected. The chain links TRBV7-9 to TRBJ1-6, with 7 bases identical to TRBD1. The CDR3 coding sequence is TGTGCCAGCAGCTTACAGGGGGTGGTGAATTCACCCCTCCACTTT. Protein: CASSLQGVVNSPLHF.